This TCR beta chain appears in the sequencing data of a study of CD8 T cells in ankylosing spondylitis. The germline V gene encodes CDR1 SGHTA and CDR2 FQGNSA. With 4 bases clipped from V and 0 bases from J, the junction kept 8 bases outside the gene matches. This CDR3 is 18 amino acids long. As the method for making TCR beta libraries, quantitative 5'-RACE with molecular barcodes was used. MiXCR was run by TCRdb on the 5' RACE reads, yielding one entry per CDR3 protein. This repertoire shows some 300,000 distinct CDR3 sequences, about a fifth found once; its top ten account for approximately 3.7%. As regards this clonotype: The antigen remains unidentified.

The study, taken as a whole, reports: There was a TCR beta motif, made of several highly homologous variants, that appeared characteristic of ankylosing spondylitis blood. Disease-linked clones were reportedly significantly enriched in matched ankylosing spondylitis synovial fluid.

The sample consisted of blood, either unsorted or a sorted T cell fraction (not recorded which). This sequence originates from a female donor with ankylosing spondylitis or in good health (not recorded which). This rearrangement joins TRBV7-2 to TRBJ2-1; the match to TRBD2 covers 11 bases. The CDR3 DNA is TGTGCCAGCAGCTCGCCGACTAGCGGGAAGTACTCCTACAATGAGCAGTTCTTC. Its protein is CASSSPTSGKYSYNEQFF.